Below, 7 T cell receptor beta chains from the same sample are listed, as sequenced in a study of blood T cell repertoires in COVID-19 (TCRdb year 2020). Library prep was done by the immunoSEQ multiplex PCR assay. TCRdb retrieved this table from immuneACCESS and kept in-frame rearrangements only. Not all clones are present; in checked studies, unresolved V genes account for under half, and no reason is known for the remainder. Here the sample has approximately 200,000 clones; 65% to 90% occur a single time. The top ten constitute around 6.8% of the sample. Input material: peripheral blood. Every receptor here comes from a woman in her forties or fifties with acute or convalescent COVID-19.

The chain joins TRBV21-1 to TRBJ2-3; the table's D gene call, TRBD1, was not cross checked with the DNA. TRBV21-1 is a listed pseudogene. The CDR3 consists of 15 residues. DNA of the CDR3: TGTGCCAGCAGCAAGGGGCAGCGAGAAACAGATACGCAGTATTTT. Its translation is CASSKGQRETDTQYF.

This clone is a singleton in its sample. Other DNA sequences in this sample translate to the same CDR3. In nucleotides, the CDR3 is TGTGCCAGCAGCTTGGGAGACACAATGGGCGGGGAGCTGTTTTTT. Translated, it gives CASSLGDTMGGELFF. The chain joins TRBV11-3 to TRBJ2-2; D perhaps matches TRBD2 (5 bases). The germline V gene encodes CDR1 SGHNT and CDR2 YENEEA. The CDR3 runs 15 residues. Trimming pared 3 bases from V and 7 bases from J, leaving 15 bases between.

The chain employs TRBV14 and TRBJ1-1; D may be TRBD1 (6 bases). Germline V gene lookup returns CDR1 SGHDN and CDR2 FVKESK. With 2 bases removed from V and 0 bases from J, the gap between germline ends came to 13 bases. This CDR3 spans 16 amino acids. The CDR3 coding sequence is TGTGCCAGCAGCCAACGGCGGGGGCCCATGAACACTGAAGCTTTCTTT. This gives the protein CASSQRRGPMNTEAFF.

The J gene is TRBJ2-7, the V gene TRBV6-4; TRBD2 matches 12 bases. Germline-derived CDR1 and CDR2 are MRHNA and SNTAGT. The V segment lost 3 bases and the J segment 9 bases; nucleotides outside the gene matches: 3. The length of the CDR3 is 13 residues. The CDR3, as DNA: TGTGCCAGCAGTGAGACTAGCGGGAGTCTGCAGTACTTC. Translated: CASSETSGSLQYF.

This chain uses TRBV19 with TRBJ2-7, with 10 bases identical to TRBD1. CDR1 and CDR2 (germline): LNHDA, SQIVND (reference sequence). Losses at the gene ends were 6 bases for V and 5 bases for J; bases not matched to a gene: 10. This CDR3 has 15 residues. CDR3 in DNA: TGTGCCAGTAGCACCCCCCGGGACAGGGGCCACGAGCAGTACTTC. This codes for CASSTPRDRGHEQYF.

This clone was found once. The chain carries TRBV5-4 and TRBJ1-1; 7 bases line up with TRBD1. CDR3 length equals 15 residues. Trimming took 5 bases from V and 0 from J; bases not matched to a gene: 7. Germline loops: CDR1 SGHNT, CDR2 YYREEE (reference sequence). The CDR3 coding sequence is TGTGCCAGCAGGCGACAGGGTCAAATGAACACTGAAGCTTTCTTT. This encodes CASRRQGQMNTEAFF.

The chain joins TRBV6-2 or TRBV6-3 to TRBJ2-3, with TRBD2 matching over 11 bases. This CDR3 contains 18 residues. Trimming took 4 bases from V and 2 from J; bases not matched to a gene: 11. The germline gives CDR1 MNHEY, CDR2 SVGEGT. CDR3 residues: CASSSATSGGLLTDTQYF. In DNA form, the CDR3 reads TGTGCCAGCAGTTCAGCAACTAGCGGGGGACTACTCACAGATACGCAGTATTTT.